What follows are 21 T cell receptor beta chains derived from one specimen sequenced in a study of blood T cell repertoires in COVID-19. Here immunoSEQ multiplex PCR was the method, and the copy in TCRdb shows in-frame clones only, minus some. Of under 250,000 clones listed, roughly 85% are singletons. Sequencing was performed on peripheral blood. Receptors originate from a man over 45 who had recovered from COVID-19.

In nucleotides, the CDR3 is TGTGCCATCAGTGGTATAGACCGGGGGGAGCAGTTCTTC. Its protein product is CAISGIDRGEQFF. The chain employs TRBV10-3 and TRBJ2-1; possibly TRBD2 for D (6 bases). Between the trimmed V and J ends, which lost 4 bases and 10 bases, there was a span of 14 bases. Germline V gives CDR1 ENHRY, CDR2 SYGVKD. The CDR3 is made up of 13 amino acids.

This clone was detected only once. The gene calls are TRBV3-1 (or the pseudogene TRBV3-2) and TRBJ1-6; D is perhaps TRBD1 (6 bases). Trimming took 4 bases from V and 7 from J, leaving 14 bases between them. The CDR3 runs 15 residues. CDR1 LGHDT and CDR2 YNNKEL come from the germline V gene (reference sequence). The CDR3 region has the DNA TGTGCCAGCAGCCTAGGACAGTTGGGGAATTCACCCCTCCACTTT. It is translated as CASSLGQLGNSPLHF.

The CDR3 spells CASRRAGGPIDTQYF. The CDR3 bases are TGTGCCAGCAGGAGAGCGGGAGGGCCCATAGATACGCAGTATTTT. The chain uses TRBV6-5 and TRBJ2-3; 10 positions match TRBD2. V shed 6 bases and J 5 bases; nucleotides not matched to a gene: 8. CDR1 is MNHEY, CDR2 SVGAGI, per germline. The CDR3 is 15 amino acids.

V gene TRBV27 combines with J gene TRBJ2-7; no clear D gene. V lost 2 bases and J 2 bases, leaving 10 bases between the germline ends. In germline, CDR1 is MNHEY, CDR2 SMNVEV (reference sequence). CDR3 length: 14 amino acids. The CDR3 loop reads CASSLTVYPYEQYF. DNA for the CDR3: TGTGCCAGCAGTTTAACGGTTTACCCCTACGAGCAGTACTTC.

The gene calls are TRBV6-2 or TRBV6-3 and TRBJ2-7; TRBD2 agrees at 10 bases. Trimming at V came to 5 bases and at J to 2 bases, leaving 3 bases not matched to a gene. Germline CDR1 MNHEY, CDR2 SVGEGT. The CDR3 length is 14 residues. CDR3 sequence: CASSRTSGPYEQYF. The DNA of the CDR3 is TGTGCCAGCAGTAGGACTAGCGGCCCCTACGAGCAGTACTTC.

This clone came up once. The CDR3 spells CASSQQGIAKNIQYF. The CDR3 DNA follows: TGTGCCAGCAGCCAACAGGGGATAGCCAAAAACATTCAGTACTTC. The J gene is TRBJ2-4, the V gene TRBV6-5; 7 bases align to TRBD1. The germline gives CDR1 MNHEY, CDR2 SVGAGI. With V trimmed by 6 bases and J by 0 bases, 5 bases remained unmatched. The length of the CDR3 is 15 residues.

There are a few counts of this clone. V is TRBV15 and J is TRBJ2-7; 7 nucleotides match TRBD1. There are 16 residues in the CDR3. CDR1 LNHNV and CDR2 YYDKDF come from the germline V gene (reference sequence). The junction had 7 bases not matched to a gene; V was cut back by 0 bases and J by 2 bases. The CDR3: CATSRDRVTGTYEQYF. The CDR3 bases are TGTGCCACCAGCAGAGATCGCGTGACAGGGACCTACGAGCAGTACTTC. Full variable domain (missing parts from reference TRBV15 and TRBJ2-7): DAMVIQNPRYQVTQFGKPVTLSCSQTLNHNVMYWYQQKSSQAPKLLFHYYDKDFNNEADTPDNFQSRRPNTSFCFLDIRSPGLGDTAMYLCATSRDRVTGTYEQYFGPGTRLTVT.

A few counts support this clone. The rearrangement uses TRBV28 and TRBJ2-7; 8 bases align to TRBD1. Trimming removed 3 bases from V and 4 bases from J; junction bases left unmatched: 5. This CDR3 region has 14 residues. CDR1 MDHEN and CDR2 SYDVKM come from the germline V gene. The CDR3 is CASSFGRGPYEQYF. The CDR3 nucleotides are TGTGCCAGCAGTTTCGGCAGGGGGCCATACGAGCAGTACTTC.

The V and J genes are TRBV7-9 and TRBJ2-1; tentatively, D is TRBD2 (6 bases). The germline V and J ends were trimmed by 2 bases and 8 bases, with 13 bases remaining between them. The CDR3 extends over 14 amino acids. Germline CDR1 SEHNR, CDR2 FQNEAQ (reference sequence). The CDR3 DNA sequence: TGTGCCAGCAGCTTAAGGGAGGAATGGGATGAGCAGTTCTTC. It is translated as CASSLREEWDEQFF.

The V call is TRBV27, the J call TRBJ2-7; maybe TRBD1 (6 bases). CDR3 size: 13 residues. The V gene lost 8 bases and the J gene lost 1 base, with 12 bases spanning the gap. The V gene's germline CDR1 is MNHEY and CDR2 SMNVEV (reference sequence). CDR3 sequence: CASGPGQSYEQYF. Here the CDR3 DNA reads TGTGCCAGCGGCCCTGGACAGTCCTACGAGCAGTACTTC.

This clone was picked up a small number of times. The chain is built from TRBV6-5 and TRBJ2-1, with 12 positions matching TRBD2. The junction had 5 bases not matched to a gene; V was cut back by 0 bases and J by 8 bases. The CDR3 has 16 amino acids. Per germline, CDR1 MNHEY and CDR2 SVGAGI. CDR3 nucleotides: TGTGCCAGCAGTTACTCGACTAGCGGGAGAGGGTATGAGCAGTTCTTC. Translating gives CASSYSTSGRGYEQFF.

The rearrangement links TRBV9 to TRBJ1-1, with 10 bases aligning to TRBD1. Germline values: CDR1 SGDLS, CDR2 YYNGEE. The CDR3 consists of 14 residues. V dropped 3 bases and J dropped 3; count of bases not matched to a gene: 2. The CDR3, as DNA: TGTGCCAGCAGCGCAGGGACAGGGGACACTGAAGCTTTCTTT. Translating gives CASSAGTGDTEAFF.

The gene calls are TRBV27 and TRBJ2-7; 10 nucleotides match TRBD1. The CDR3 is 18 residues long. Germline values: CDR1 MNHEY, CDR2 SMNVEV (reference sequence). V gave up 3 bases and J gave up 2 bases; unmatched junction bases: 13. The CDR3 nucleotides read TGTGCCAGCAGTTTTTCGGGGCGGGACAGGGGAATTCCCTACGAGCAGTACTTC. Its translation: CASSFSGRDRGIPYEQYF.

The V gene is TRBV6-2 or TRBV6-3, the J gene TRBJ2-7; the D gene is possibly TRBD2 (6 bases). Germline values: CDR1 MNHEY, CDR2 SVGEGT. There are 16 residues in the CDR3. Trimming left V 2 bases short and J 5 bases short, with 19 bases between. CDR3 sequence reads: CASSYIVLAPLHEQYF. The CDR3 DNA follows: TGTGCCAGCAGTTACATCGTGCTAGCGCCCCTCCACGAGCAGTACTTC.

V gene TRBV19 combines with J gene TRBJ2-1, with a possible D match to TRBD2 (5 bases). The V end was cut by 6 bases, the J end by 0 bases, with 12 bases between. Per germline, CDR1 LNHDA and CDR2 SQIVND (reference sequence). This CDR3 contains 15 residues. CDR3 residues: CASSTERSSYNEQFF. CDR3 DNA: TGTGCCAGTAGCACGGAGCGGAGCTCCTACAATGAGCAGTTCTTC.

This clone was observed once. V and J are TRBV2 and TRBJ2-7; a weak D match, TRBD1 (6 bases). The germline V and J ends were trimmed by 6 bases and 5 bases, with 17 bases remaining between them. CDR1 is SNHLY, CDR2 FYNNEI, per germline. The CDR3 length is 14 residues. The CDR3 sequence is CASRGAEYGNEQYF. The CDR3 bases are TGTGCCAGCAGGGGGGCAGAGTATGGGAACGAGCAGTACTTC.

The chain links TRBV18 to TRBJ1-5; D gene uncertain. Trimming removed 3 bases at V and 4 bases at J, with 10 bases between. Germline V lookup: CDR1 KGHSH, CDR2 LQKENI. This CDR3 is 14 amino acids long. CDR3 residues: CASSPGQPNQPQHF. Written as DNA, the CDR3 is TGTGCCAGCTCACCGGGCCAGCCAAATCAGCCCCAGCATTTT.

The chain couples TRBV3-1 (or the pseudogene TRBV3-2) to TRBJ1-3; possible D gene TRBD1, 5 bases. The germline V gene encodes CDR1 LGHDT and CDR2 YNNKEL (reference sequence). The CDR3 is 17 residues long. The V end lost 0 bases, the J end lost 2 bases, and 14 bases lay between the germline ends. CDR3 protein: CASSQDVGRATGNTIYF. CDR3 coding DNA: TGTGCCAGCAGCCAAGATGTCGGCAGGGCTACTGGAAACACCATATATTTT.

This chain joins TRBV7-9 and TRBJ2-1; 7 nucleotides match TRBD2. The length of the CDR3 is 14 residues. V shed 6 bases, J shed 6 bases, and the junction held 8 bases outside the gene matches. Germline CDR1 SEHNR, CDR2 FQNEAQ (reference sequence). The CDR3: CASSSTGRSNEQFF. CDR3 coding DNA: TGTGCCAGCAGTTCTACCGGGAGGTCCAATGAGCAGTTCTTC.

This rearrangement joins TRBV29-1 to TRBJ1-5, with no clear D. The ends were cut back, 3 bases at V and 2 bases at J, with 8 bases in the middle. The germline gives CDR1 SQVTM, CDR2 ANQGSEA. The CDR3 length is 13 residues. CDR3 region: CSVDIGGNQPQHF. In DNA form, the CDR3 reads TGCAGCGTTGACATCGGTGGCAATCAGCCCCAGCATTTT.

V and J are TRBV18 and TRBJ2-1, with 12 nucleotides matching TRBD2. V shed 3 bases, J shed 6 bases, and the junction held 3 bases outside the gene matches. The CDR3 totals 15 residues. Germline assignment: CDR1 KGHSH and CDR2 LQKENI. The CDR3 DNA is TGTGCCAGCTCACCTGGACTAGCGGGGCCCAATGAGCAGTTCTTC. It codes for CASSPGLAGPNEQFF. The full variable domain, with the rest looked up from reference TRBV18 and TRBJ2-1, is NAGVMQNPRHLVRRRGQEARLRCSPMKGHSHVYWYRQLPEEGLKFMVYLQKENIIDESGMPKERFSAEFPKEGPSILRIQQVVRGDSAAYFCASSPGLAGPNEQFFGPGTRLTVL.